This T cell receptor (beta chain) stems from a study of T cells in Graves' hyperthyroidism and ophthalmopathy. Germline V gene sequence: CDR1 MDHEN, CDR2 SYDVKM. This CDR3 comprises 14 residues. A few counts support this clonotype. Its antigen is undetermined. This may come from a read error, since a much larger clone is one base off. Notes on the study in general: Peripheral blood also featured most of the thyroid clonotypes expanded above 0.001. A model of 13 V-J features distinguished ophthalmopathy from stable hyperthyroidism.

The authors took PBMCs from roughly 10 ml fresh peripheral blood. It was RNA transcripts that yielded the amplified TCR beta CDR3 regions. An initial round of RT-PCR targeting the TCR CDR3 relied on the HTBI primer set. TCRdb reprocessed the multiplex PCR reads via MiXCR and lists one record per CDR3 protein. The table lists about 620,000 distinct CDR3 sequences, about 16% of them singletons. The source is a woman in her twenties or thirties with Graves' hyperthyroidism. Sequencing was carried out using blood. V gene TRBV28 combines with J gene TRBJ1-3; 7 bases are shared with TRBD1. CDR3 amino acids: CASSETGSGDTIYF. DNA for the CDR3: TGTGCCAGCAGTGAGACAGGGTCTGGAGACACCATATATTTT.